This is a list of T cell receptor beta chains from one sample in a study of T cells in localized non-small cell lung cancer. The table came from immunoSEQ multiplex PCR; TCRdb's copy has only in-frame clones and leaves some out. This repertoire shows tens of thousands of clones, around nine tenths found once; its top ten account for approximately 22%. The material was PBMCs, obtained before any cancer treatment. The source is a man aged 40 to 70 with stage II squamous cell lung carcinoma. Each CDR3 is given with its conserved first and last residue. The D gene is left open where the match is weak. Not every row has a clone size; where given, it reads once, few, many or a size class.

J gene: TRBJ1-2
clone size: NA
V gene: TRBV27
D gene: NA
CDR3 protein: CASSLDSNYGYTF
CDR3 DNA: TGTGCCAGCAGCCTCGACAGTAACTATGGCTACACCTTC

J gene: TRBJ2-4
clone size: NA
V gene: TRBV15
D gene: TRBD2
CDR3 protein: CATSRASGRGAKNIQYF
CDR3 DNA: TGTGCCACCAGCAGAGCAAGCGGGAGGGGAGCCAAAAACATTCAGTACTTC

J gene: TRBJ2-3
clone size: NA
V gene: TRBV27
D gene: NA
CDR3 protein: CASTLSGLLTDTQYF
CDR3 DNA: TGTGCCAGCACCCTATCGGGACTTCTCACAGATACGCAGTATTTT

J gene: TRBJ2-5
clone size: NA
V gene: TRBV19
D gene: NA
CDR3 protein: CASSIGSLQETQYF
CDR3 DNA: TGTGCCAGTAGTATTGGGAGTCTGCAAGAGACCCAGTACTTC

J gene: TRBJ1-1
clone size: once
V gene: TRBV28
D gene: NA
CDR3 protein: CASSSPTGGGYLEAFF
CDR3 DNA: TGTGCCAGCAGTTCTCCCACTGGGGGGGGCTATCTAGAAGCTTTCTTT

J gene: TRBJ2-7
clone size: NA
V gene: TRBV2
D gene: NA
CDR3 protein: CASSEGGSYEQYF
CDR3 DNA: TGTGCCAGCAGTGAGGGAGGCTCCTACGAGCAGTACTTC

J gene: TRBJ1-2
clone size: few
V gene: TRBV27
D gene: NA
CDR3 protein: CASSSQGWTVEERIDGYTF
CDR3 DNA: TGTGCCAGCAGTTCCCAAGGATGGACAGTGGAGGAGAGGATAGATGGCTACACCTTC

J gene: TRBJ1-2
clone size: NA
V gene: TRBV7-3
D gene: NA
CDR3 protein: CASSLTGTNYGYTF
CDR3 DNA: TGTGCCAGCAGCTTAACGGGTACCAACTATGGCTACACCTTC

J gene: TRBJ1-2
clone size: NA
V gene: TRBV5-4
D gene: TRBD1
CDR3 protein: CASTQQGGPNGYTF
CDR3 DNA: TGTGCCAGCACCCAACAGGGGGGTCCGAATGGCTACACCTTC

J gene: TRBJ2-7
clone size: NA
V gene: TRBV2
D gene: NA
CDR3 protein: CASSYRLELSYEQYF
CDR3 DNA: TGTGCCAGCAGCTATCGACTAGAACTCTCCTACGAGCAGTACTTC

J gene: TRBJ1-1
clone size: NA
V gene: TRBV29-1
D gene: NA
CDR3 protein: CSVDYRGEAFF
CDR3 DNA: TGCAGCGTTGACTATCGAGGGGAAGCTTTCTTT

J gene: TRBJ1-1
clone size: NA
V gene: TRBV11-2
D gene: TRBD1
CDR3 protein: CASSLGSGTGMRSEAFF
CDR3 DNA: TGTGCCAGCAGCTTAGGATCCGGGACAGGGATGCGATCTGAAGCTTTCTTT

J gene: TRBJ2-5
clone size: NA
V gene: TRBV20-1
D gene: NA
CDR3 protein: CSAYLLETQYF
CDR3 DNA: TGCAGTGCCTACCTCTTGGAGACCCAGTACTTC

J gene: TRBJ2-1
clone size: NA
V gene: TRBV5-1
D gene: NA
CDR3 protein: CASSSRRGPSSYNEQFF
CDR3 DNA: TGCGCCAGCAGCTCCCGGCGGGGCCCAAGCTCCTACAATGAGCAGTTCTTC

J gene: TRBJ2-2
clone size: NA
V gene: TRBV11-2
D gene: NA
CDR3 protein: CASSVGLSHHGELFF
CDR3 DNA: TGTGCCAGCAGCGTAGGACTCTCCCACCACGGGGAGCTGTTTTTT

J gene: TRBJ2-3
clone size: few
V gene: TRBV5-1
D gene: NA
CDR3 protein: CASSSVPSDTQYF
CDR3 DNA: TGCGCCAGCAGCTCCGTCCCTTCGGATACGCAGTATTTT

J gene: TRBJ2-5
clone size: NA
V gene: TRBV7-6
D gene: NA
CDR3 protein: CASSNQETQYF
CDR3 DNA: TGTGCCAGCAGTAACCAAGAGACCCAGTACTTC

J gene: TRBJ2-7
clone size: NA
V gene: TRBV9
D gene: TRBD1
CDR3 protein: CASSSGTAYEQYF
CDR3 DNA: TGTGCCAGCAGCTCCGGGACAGCCTACGAGCAGTACTTC

J gene: TRBJ2-1
clone size: NA
V gene: TRBV6-1
D gene: NA
CDR3 protein: CASTRGPYNEQFF
CDR3 DNA: TGTGCCAGCACCCGGGGGCCCTACAATGAGCAGTTCTTC

J gene: TRBJ1-2
clone size: NA
V gene: TRBV6-5
D gene: NA
CDR3 protein: CASSLSPGNYYGYTF
CDR3 DNA: TGTGCCAGCAGTTTATCTCCGGGGAATTACTATGGCTACACCTTC

J gene: TRBJ2-2
clone size: once
V gene: TRBV5-5
D gene: NA
CDR3 protein: CASSPSPTLPNTGELFF
CDR3 DNA: TGTGCCAGCAGCCCCTCGCCGACACTACCGAACACCGGGGAGCTGTTTTTT

J gene: TRBJ2-1
clone size: NA
V gene: TRBV14
D gene: NA
CDR3 protein: CASSQVRDYNEQFF
CDR3 DNA: TGTGCCAGCAGCCAAGTCCGGGATTACAATGAGCAGTTCTTC

J gene: TRBJ1-1
clone size: NA
V gene: TRBV6-5
D gene: TRBD1
CDR3 protein: CASSYLGTGSTEAFF
CDR3 DNA: TGTGCCAGCAGTTACTTGGGGACAGGGAGCACTGAAGCTTTCTTT

J gene: TRBJ2-1
clone size: NA
V gene: TRBV10-3
D gene: TRBD2
CDR3 protein: CAISESTSSGSTYNEQFF
CDR3 DNA: TGTGCCATCAGTGAGTCGACGTCTAGCGGGAGTACCTACAATGAGCAGTTCTTC

J gene: TRBJ1-2
clone size: once
V gene: TRBV6-6
D gene: TRBD1
CDR3 protein: CASSYPGQGANYGYTF
CDR3 DNA: TGTGCCAGCAGTTACCCCGGACAGGGGGCGAACTATGGCTACACCTTC

J gene: TRBJ2-5
clone size: once
V gene: TRBV18
D gene: NA
CDR3 protein: CASSVGNQETQYF
CDR3 DNA: TGTGCCAGCTCAGTTGGCAACCAAGAGACCCAGTACTTC

J gene: TRBJ2-1
clone size: NA
V gene: TRBV27
D gene: NA
CDR3 protein: CASSFQGPNEQFF
CDR3 DNA: TGTGCCAGCAGTTTCCAGGGCCCGAATGAGCAGTTCTTC

J gene: TRBJ1-1
clone size: NA
V gene: TRBV10-3
D gene: TRBD1
CDR3 protein: CAITGTGVSEAFF
CDR3 DNA: TGTGCCATCACCGGGACAGGGGTCTCTGAAGCTTTCTTT

J gene: TRBJ1-2
clone size: NA
V gene: TRBV7-6
D gene: NA
CDR3 protein: CASSPTEIYGYTF
CDR3 DNA: TGTGCCAGCAGTCCGACAGAGATCTATGGCTACACCTTC

J gene: TRBJ1-2
clone size: NA
V gene: TRBV9
D gene: NA
CDR3 protein: CASSPEVAGGYTF
CDR3 DNA: TGTGCCAGCAGCCCCGAAGTTGCGGGGGGCTACACCTTC

J gene: TRBJ2-2
clone size: NA
V gene: TRBV28
D gene: TRBD2
CDR3 protein: CASIKGGQDTGELFF
CDR3 DNA: TGTGCCAGCATCAAGGGAGGGCAGGACACCGGGGAGCTGTTTTTT

J gene: TRBJ2-5
clone size: NA
V gene: TRBV5-6
D gene: TRBD2
CDR3 protein: CASSLGLAGGKTQYF
CDR3 DNA: TGTGCCAGCAGCCTGGGGCTAGCGGGGGGAAAGACCCAGTACTTC

J gene: TRBJ2-1
clone size: NA
V gene: TRBV14
D gene: TRBD2
CDR3 protein: CASSQAGGSEQFF
CDR3 DNA: TGTGCCAGCAGCCAAGCGGGAGGAAGTGAGCAGTTCTTC

J gene: TRBJ2-7
clone size: NA
V gene: TRBV11-2
D gene: NA
CDR3 protein: CASSLGVRSSYEQYF
CDR3 DNA: TGTGCCAGCAGCTTAGGTGTCAGGAGCTCCTACGAGCAGTACTTC

J gene: TRBJ1-5
clone size: NA
V gene: TRBV18
D gene: NA
CDR3 protein: CASSPSPGPQPQHF
CDR3 DNA: TGTGCCAGCTCACCAAGCCCAGGGCCTCAGCCCCAGCATTTT

J gene: TRBJ1-5
clone size: NA
V gene: TRBV28
D gene: NA
CDR3 protein: CATITRITDQPQHF
CDR3 DNA: TGTGCCACCATCACTCGCATTACGGATCAGCCCCAGCATTTT

J gene: TRBJ2-3
clone size: NA
V gene: TRBV9
D gene: NA
CDR3 protein: CASSGTDGRWADTQYF
CDR3 DNA: TGTGCCAGCAGCGGGACAGATGGTAGGTGGGCAGATACGCAGTATTTT

J gene: TRBJ2-2
clone size: NA
V gene: TRBV4-1
D gene: TRBD2
CDR3 protein: CASSQVPGAAGGTGELFF
CDR3 DNA: TGCGCCAGCAGCCAAGTTCCCGGGGCAGCGGGGGGAACCGGGGAGCTGTTTTTT

J gene: TRBJ2-7
clone size: NA
V gene: TRBV6-6
D gene: NA
CDR3 protein: CASSSAEQYF
CDR3 DNA: TGTGCCAGCAGTTCCGCGGAGCAGTACTTC

J gene: TRBJ1-5
clone size: once
V gene: TRBV10-3
D gene: TRBD1
CDR3 protein: CAISAGTGRESNQPQHF
CDR3 DNA: TGTGCCATCTCCGCCGGGACAGGGAGAGAGAGCAATCAGCCCCAGCATTTT

J gene: TRBJ2-7
clone size: NA
V gene: TRBV11-2
D gene: NA
CDR3 protein: CASSPNWDSYEQYF
CDR3 DNA: TGTGCCAGCAGCCCCAACTGGGACTCCTACGAGCAGTACTTC

J gene: TRBJ2-2
clone size: NA
V gene: TRBV5-1
D gene: NA
CDR3 protein: CASTKMTGPGTGELFF
CDR3 DNA: TGCGCCAGCACTAAAATGACTGGCCCGGGGACCGGGGAGCTGTTTTTT

J gene: TRBJ1-4
clone size: NA
V gene: TRBV2
D gene: TRBD1
CDR3 protein: CASSLGQGVNEKLFF
CDR3 DNA: TGTGCCAGCAGCCTCGGACAGGGTGTAAATGAAAAACTGTTTTTT

J gene: TRBJ2-3
clone size: NA
V gene: TRBV27
D gene: NA
CDR3 protein: CASSFYGGSGTDTQYF
CDR3 DNA: TGTGCCAGCAGTTTCTACGGGGGCTCGGGCACAGATACGCAGTATTTT

J gene: TRBJ1-2
clone size: NA
V gene: TRBV5-4
D gene: NA
CDR3 protein: CASSSVPTRDGYTF
CDR3 DNA: TGTGCCAGCAGCTCAGTTCCCACCCGGGATGGCTACACCTTC

J gene: TRBJ2-1
clone size: NA
V gene: TRBV7-9
D gene: TRBD2
CDR3 protein: CASSLSLGLASNEQFF
CDR3 DNA: TGTGCCAGCAGCCTCTCTTTGGGACTAGCGTCCAATGAGCAGTTCTTC

J gene: TRBJ1-1
clone size: NA
V gene: TRBV9
D gene: TRBD1
CDR3 protein: CASSYTGVTEAFF
CDR3 DNA: TGTGCCAGCAGCTATACAGGGGTTACTGAAGCTTTCTTT

J gene: TRBJ1-1
clone size: NA
V gene: TRBV18
D gene: NA
CDR3 protein: CASSPSQRNTEAFF
CDR3 DNA: TGTGCCAGCTCACCATCACAGAGAAACACTGAAGCTTTCTTT

J gene: TRBJ1-2
clone size: NA
V gene: TRBV5-6
D gene: NA
CDR3 protein: CASRSTVTYGYTF
CDR3 DNA: TGTGCCAGCAGGTCAACAGTTACCTATGGCTACACCTTC

J gene: TRBJ2-1
clone size: NA
V gene: TRBV6-4
D gene: NA
CDR3 protein: CASSDTGGDEQFF
CDR3 DNA: TGTGCCAGCAGTGACACAGGGGGGGATGAGCAGTTCTTC

J gene: TRBJ1-5
clone size: once
V gene: TRBV30
D gene: NA
CDR3 protein: CAGSGGAKGNQPQHF
CDR3 DNA: TGTGCCGGCTCTGGGGGGGCCAAGGGCAATCAGCCCCAGCATTTT

J gene: TRBJ1-1
clone size: once
V gene: TRBV5-1
D gene: NA
CDR3 protein: CASSLGWGDVAFF
CDR3 DNA: TGCGCCAGCAGCCTCGGGTGGGGTGACGTGGCTTTCTTT

J gene: TRBJ1-1
clone size: NA
V gene: TRBV7-8
D gene: NA
CDR3 protein: CASSLNGAVNTEAFF
CDR3 DNA: TGTGCCAGCAGCTTAAATGGAGCCGTGAACACTGAAGCTTTCTTT